A selection of T cell receptor beta chains follows, all from one sample in a study of Graves' ophthalmopathy and Graves' hyperthyroidism. TCRdb analysed the multiplex PCR reads with MiXCR anew, one entry per CDR3 protein. The sample holds 150,000 to 200,000 distinct CDR3 sequences, 35% to 45% seen once. Sequenced: peripheral blood. Receptors originate from a man aged 25-40 years with Graves' ophthalmopathy. Each CDR3 is given with its conserved first and last residue. D genes are given only for firm matches. Rows may omit the clone size; those that give it use once, few, many or a size class.

-	TRBJ2-5	TRBV20-1	many	CSARVWEVGEPQYF	TGCAGTGCTAGAGTGTGGGAAGTAGGAGAGCCCCAGTACTTC
-	TRBJ1-2	TRBV20-1	-	CSARDRGISYGYTF	TGCAGTGCTAGAGATCGAGGGATCAGCTATGGCTACACCTTC
-	TRBJ1-5	TRBV6-2/TRBV6-3	-	CASSYRAHSNQPQHF	TGTGCCAGCAGTTACAGGGCTCATAGCAATCAGCCCCAGCATTTT
TRBD1	TRBJ1-6	TRBV7-2	few	CASSRLNRGLNSPLHF	TGTGCCAGCAGCCGCCTAAACAGGGGATTGAATTCACCCCTCCACTTT
TRBD1	TRBJ1-5	TRBV30	many	CAWTRQGRNQPQHF	TGTGCCTGGACCAGACAGGGGCGCAATCAGCCCCAGCATTTT
-	TRBJ2-7	TRBV28	many	CASSLGRPTYEQYF	TGTGCCAGCAGTTTGGGCAGGCCGACCTACGAGCAGTACTTC
-	TRBJ2-2	TRBV6-5	-	CASSHRANSGELFF	TGTGCCAGCAGTCACAGGGCAAATTCCGGGGAGCTGTTTTTT
TRBD1	TRBJ1-1	TRBV28	many	CASSLPDRGRGEAFF	TGTGCCAGCAGTTTACCGGACAGGGGGCGTGGTGAAGCTTTCTTT
TRBD1	TRBJ1-1	TRBV30	-	CAWSTTPQGRPEAFF	TGTGCCTGGAGTACAACCCCACAGGGGAGGCCTGAAGCTTTCTTT
-	TRBJ1-1	TRBV12-3/TRBV12-4	few	CASSFNIADTGNTEAFF	TGTGCCAGCAGTTTTAATATTGCGGACACGGGGAACACTGAAGCTTTCTTT